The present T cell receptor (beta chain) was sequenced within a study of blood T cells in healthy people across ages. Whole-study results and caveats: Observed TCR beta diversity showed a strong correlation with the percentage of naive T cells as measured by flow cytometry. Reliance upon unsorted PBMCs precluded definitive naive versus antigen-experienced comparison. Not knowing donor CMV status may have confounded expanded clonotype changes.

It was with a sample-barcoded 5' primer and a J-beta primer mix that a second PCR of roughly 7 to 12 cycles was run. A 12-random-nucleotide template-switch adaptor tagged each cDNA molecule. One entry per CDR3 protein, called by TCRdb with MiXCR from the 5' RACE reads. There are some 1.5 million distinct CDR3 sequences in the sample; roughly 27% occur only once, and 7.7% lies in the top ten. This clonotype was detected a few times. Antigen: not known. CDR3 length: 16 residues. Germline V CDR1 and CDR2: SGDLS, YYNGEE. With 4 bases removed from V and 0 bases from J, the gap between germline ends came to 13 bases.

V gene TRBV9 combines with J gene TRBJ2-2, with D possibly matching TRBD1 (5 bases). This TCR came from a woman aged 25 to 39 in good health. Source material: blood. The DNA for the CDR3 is TGTGCCAGCAGCCCTCGGACATCTACGAACACCGGGGAGCTGTTTTTT. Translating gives CASSPRTSTNTGELFF.